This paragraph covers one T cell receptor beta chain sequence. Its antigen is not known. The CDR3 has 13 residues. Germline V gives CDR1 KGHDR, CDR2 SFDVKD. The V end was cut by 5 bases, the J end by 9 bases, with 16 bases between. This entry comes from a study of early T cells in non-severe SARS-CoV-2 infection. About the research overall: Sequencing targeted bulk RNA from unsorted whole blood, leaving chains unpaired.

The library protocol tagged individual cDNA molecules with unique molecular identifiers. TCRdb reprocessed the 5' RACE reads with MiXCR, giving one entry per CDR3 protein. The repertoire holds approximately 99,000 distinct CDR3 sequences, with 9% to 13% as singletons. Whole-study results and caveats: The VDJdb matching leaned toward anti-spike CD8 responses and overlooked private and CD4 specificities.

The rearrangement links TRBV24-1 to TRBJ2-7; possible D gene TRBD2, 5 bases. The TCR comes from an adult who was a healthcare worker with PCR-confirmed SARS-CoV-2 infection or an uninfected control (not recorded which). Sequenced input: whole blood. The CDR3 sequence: CATSGGSSSGQYF. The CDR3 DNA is TGTGCCACCAGTGGTGGGAGTAGCTCGGGGCAGTACTTC.